The T cell receptor beta chain described here comes from a study of CD8+CD57+ T cells in acquired aplastic anemia. TCR beta VDJ and CDR3 were profiled, and genomic DNA was the template. MiXCR was run by TCRdb on the reads, yielding one entry per CDR3 protein. The sample gives about 170,000 distinct CDR3 sequences, about three fifths of which show up once; around 45% is in the top ten. A word on this clonotype: Its antigen is still unknown.

The study's findings and limits: Patients did not significantly differ from controls in CD8+ Simpson's diversity.

The length of the CDR3 is 14 residues. Germline CDR1 is SGHVS and CDR2 is FQNEAQ. The V segment lost 1 base and the J segment 7 bases; nucleotides outside the gene matches: 6. The sample taken for sequencing was sorted CD4+, CD8+, or CD8+CD57+ T cells (not recorded which) from PBMCs. The chain has TRBV7-8 and TRBJ1-2; the match to TRBD1 covers 7 bases. The source of this sequence is a human donor in good health. The CDR3 nucleotides are TGTGCCAGCAGCTTAGTGGTCCAGGGGGGTGGCTACACCTTC. Amino acids: CASSLVVQGGGYTF.